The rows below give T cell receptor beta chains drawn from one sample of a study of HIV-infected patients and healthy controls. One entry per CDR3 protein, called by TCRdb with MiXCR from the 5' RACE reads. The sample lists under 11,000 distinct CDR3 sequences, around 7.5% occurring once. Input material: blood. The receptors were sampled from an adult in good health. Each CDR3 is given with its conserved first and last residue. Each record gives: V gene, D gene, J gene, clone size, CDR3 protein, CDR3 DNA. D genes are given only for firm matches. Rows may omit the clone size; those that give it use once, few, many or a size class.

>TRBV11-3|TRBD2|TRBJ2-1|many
CASSPYLGLAGEGEQFF
TGTGCCAGCAGCCCCTACCTGGGACTAGCGGGGGAAGGTGAGCAGTTCTTC
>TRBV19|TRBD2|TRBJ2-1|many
CASSIALAGTNEQFF
TGTGCCAGTAGTATTGCACTAGCGGGAACCAATGAGCAGTTCTTC
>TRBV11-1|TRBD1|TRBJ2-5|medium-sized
CASSSDRQGAGETQYF
TGTGCCAGCAGCTCGGATCGACAGGGGGCAGGAGAGACCCAGTACTTC
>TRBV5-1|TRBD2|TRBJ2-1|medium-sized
CASRLDSGGYNEQFF
TGCGCCAGCAGGCTGGACAGCGGGGGGTACAATGAGCAGTTCTTC
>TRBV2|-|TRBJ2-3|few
CASSEGQSSTDTQYF
TGTGCCAGCAGTGAAGGGCAGTCCTCCACAGATACGCAGTATTTT
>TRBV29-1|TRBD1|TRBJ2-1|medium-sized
CSVGQGNEQFF
TGCAGCGTGGGACAGGGGAATGAGCAGTTCTTC
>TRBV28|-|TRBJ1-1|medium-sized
CASRTTQGPLEAFF
TGTGCCAGCAGAACCACTCAGGGGCCCCTTGAAGCTTTCTTT
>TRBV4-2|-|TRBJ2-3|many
CASSRSGLPTDTQYF
TGTGCCAGCAGCCGGTCGGGACTTCCCACAGATACGCAGTATTTT
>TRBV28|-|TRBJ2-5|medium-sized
CASSLYSGNRDQTQYF
TGTGCCAGCAGTTTATACTCTGGGAACAGGGATCAGACCCAGTACTTC
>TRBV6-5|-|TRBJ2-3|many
CASSYSGNTDTQYF
TGTGCCAGCAGTTACTCAGGAAACACAGATACGCAGTATTTT
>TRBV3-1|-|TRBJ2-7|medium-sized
CASSQGRGQLVSYEQYF
TGTGCCAGCAGCCAAGGGCGGGGCCAGCTGGTCTCCTACGAGCAGTACTTC
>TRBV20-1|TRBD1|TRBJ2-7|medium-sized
CSAKNRGTYEQYF
TGCAGTGCTAAGAACAGGGGGACCTACGAGCAGTACTTC
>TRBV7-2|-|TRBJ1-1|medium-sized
CASSLAGSGSAFF
TGTGCCAGCAGCTTAGCCGGCTCCGGGAGTGCTTTCTTT
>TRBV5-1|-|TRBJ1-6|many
CASSESNSPLHF
TGCGCCAGCAGTGAATCGAATTCACCCCTCCACTTT
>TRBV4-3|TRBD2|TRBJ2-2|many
CASSQDSGLGSTGELFF
TGCGCCAGCAGCCAAGACTCCGGACTAGGGTCCACCGGGGAGCTGTTTTTT
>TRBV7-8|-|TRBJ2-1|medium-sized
CASSYETNEQFF
TGTGCCAGCAGCTACGAAACAAATGAGCAGTTCTTC
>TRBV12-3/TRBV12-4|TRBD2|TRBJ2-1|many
CASSLELAGGGFTNEQFF
TGTGCCAGCAGTTTAGAACTAGCGGGAGGCGGGTTCACAAATGAGCAGTTCTTC
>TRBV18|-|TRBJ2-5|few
CASSPQGIETQYF
TGTGCCAGCTCACCCCAGGGAATCGAGACCCAGTACTTC
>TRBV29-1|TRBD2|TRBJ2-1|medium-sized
CSVALTSFHEQFF
TGCAGCGTTGCCCTGACTAGCTTCCATGAGCAGTTCTTC
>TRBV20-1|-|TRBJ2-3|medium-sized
CSASVGSDTQYF
TGCAGTGCTAGCGTTGGGTCAGATACGCAGTATTTT
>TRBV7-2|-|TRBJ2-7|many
CASSLRGRVGAYEQYF
TGTGCCAGCAGCTTAAGGGGGAGAGTGGGCGCCTACGAGCAGTACTTC
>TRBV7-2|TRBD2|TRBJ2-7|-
CASSFSGGAYEQYF
TGTGCCAGCAGCTTCAGCGGGGGGGCCTACGAGCAGTACTTC
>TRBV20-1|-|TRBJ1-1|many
CSASFAGEAEAFF
TGCAGTGCTAGCTTCGCAGGGGAGGCTGAAGCTTTCTTT
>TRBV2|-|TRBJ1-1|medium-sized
CASGNTEAFF
TGTGCCAGCGGTAACACTGAAGCTTTCTTT
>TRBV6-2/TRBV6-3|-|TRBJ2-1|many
CASSLLEEQFF
TGTGCCAGCAGTTTGTTGGAAGAGCAGTTCTTC
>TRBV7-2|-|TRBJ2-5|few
CASSFIKSETQYF
TGTGCCAGCAGCTTTATTAAATCGGAGACCCAGTACTTC
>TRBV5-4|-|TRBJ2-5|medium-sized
CASSSPMGAGETQYF
TGTGCCAGCAGCTCCCCTATGGGGGCCGGAGAGACCCAGTACTTC
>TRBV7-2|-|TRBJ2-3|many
CASSLLGGVGADTQYF
TGTGCCAGCAGCTTGCTAGGGGGGGTAGGGGCAGATACGCAGTATTTT
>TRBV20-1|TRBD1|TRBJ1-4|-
CSARRVGTAEKLFF
TGCAGTGCTAGGCGGGTCGGGACAGCCGAAAAACTGTTTTTT
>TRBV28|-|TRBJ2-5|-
CASGPQGSPQETQYF
TGTGCCAGCGGCCCTCAGGGTTCTCCCCAAGAGACCCAGTACTTC
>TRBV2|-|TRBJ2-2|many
CASSDVNGGELFF
TGTGCCAGCAGTGATGTGAACGGCGGGGAGCTGTTTTTT
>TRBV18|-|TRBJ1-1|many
CASSPTGSGVNTEAFF
TGTGCCAGCTCACCTACAGGGAGTGGGGTGAACACTGAAGCTTTCTTT
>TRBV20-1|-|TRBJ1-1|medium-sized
CSARDRGGRRAFF
TGCAGTGCTAGAGATCGGGGGGGGCGTCGAGCTTTCTTT
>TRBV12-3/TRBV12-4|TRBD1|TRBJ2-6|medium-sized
CASSWDRSSGANVLTF
TGTGCCAGCAGTTGGGACAGAAGCTCTGGGGCCAACGTCCTGACTTTC
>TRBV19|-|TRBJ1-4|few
CASSSTEANEKLFF
TGTGCCAGTAGTTCAACGGAAGCTAATGAAAAACTGTTTTTT
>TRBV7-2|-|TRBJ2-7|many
CASSPSSYEQYF
TGTGCCAGCAGCCCGAGCTCCTACGAGCAGTACTTC
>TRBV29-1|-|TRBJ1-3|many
CSVETVKDPSGNTIYF
TGCAGCGTTGAAACGGTAAAGGATCCCTCTGGAAACACCATATATTTT
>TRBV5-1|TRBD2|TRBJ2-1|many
CASSTLLNGRANEQFF
TGCGCCAGCAGCACCCTCCTTAACGGGAGGGCCAATGAGCAGTTCTTC
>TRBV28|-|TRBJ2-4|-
CASSFRTAENIQYF
TGTGCCAGCAGTTTTAGAACAGCAGAAAACATTCAGTACTTC
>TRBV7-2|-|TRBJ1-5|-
CASSLTGLSNQPQHF
TGTGCCAGCAGCTTAACAGGCCTCAGCAATCAGCCCCAGCATTTT
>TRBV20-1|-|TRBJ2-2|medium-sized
CSARDLGRSSTGELFF
TGCAGTGCTAGAGATCTGGGCAGATCGAGCACCGGGGAGCTGTTTTTT
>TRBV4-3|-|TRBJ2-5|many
CASSQDEGPRETQYF
TGCGCCAGCAGCCAAGATGAGGGCCCCAGGGAGACCCAGTACTTC
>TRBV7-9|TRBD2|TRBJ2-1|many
CASSGAGGSTYNEQFF
TGTGCCTCGTCAGGAGCGGGAGGTAGTACCTACAATGAGCAGTTCTTC
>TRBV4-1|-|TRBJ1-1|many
CASSQVGGMNTEAFF
TGCGCCAGCAGCCAAGTTGGGGGGATGAACACTGAAGCTTTCTTT
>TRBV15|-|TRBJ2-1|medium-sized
CATSRGSGIFNEQFF
TGTGCCACCAGCAGAGGTAGCGGAATCTTCAATGAGCAGTTCTTC
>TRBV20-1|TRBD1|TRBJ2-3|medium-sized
CSARPQTGVDTQYF
TGCAGTGCTAGACCCCAAACAGGGGTAGATACGCAGTATTTT
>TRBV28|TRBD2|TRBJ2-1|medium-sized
CASSSSLAGGNNEQFF
TGTGCCAGCAGTTCCTCACTAGCGGGAGGAAACAATGAGCAGTTCTTC
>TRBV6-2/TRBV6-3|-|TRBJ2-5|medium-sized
CASSIYFGETQYF
TGTGCCAGCAGCATCTACTTCGGAGAGACCCAGTACTTC
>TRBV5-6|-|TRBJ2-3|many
CASSLGHRTDTQYF
TGTGCCAGCAGCTTGGGACATCGCACAGATACGCAGTATTTT
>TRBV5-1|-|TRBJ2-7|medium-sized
CASSLPRASGEYEQYF
TGCGCCAGCAGCTTACCACGGGCCTCCGGGGAGTACGAGCAGTACTTC
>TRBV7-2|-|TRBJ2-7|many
CASSVALSSYEQYF
TGTGCCAGCAGCGTCGCCTTGAGCTCCTACGAGCAGTACTTC
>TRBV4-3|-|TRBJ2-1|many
CASSQDMVLYNEQFF
TGCGCCAGCAGCCAAGATATGGTACTTTACAATGAGCAGTTCTTC
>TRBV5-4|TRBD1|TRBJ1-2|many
CASSSGTVVSYGYTF
TGTGCCAGCAGCTCCGGGACAGTGGTTAGCTATGGCTACACCTTC
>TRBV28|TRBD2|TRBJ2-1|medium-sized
CASSSLSARASGNEQFF
TGTGCCAGCAGTTCGCTAAGCGCGAGGGCTAGCGGGAATGAGCAGTTCTTC
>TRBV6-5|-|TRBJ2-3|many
CASRETRTDTQYF
TGTGCCAGCAGGGAAACGAGGACAGATACGCAGTATTTT